This TCR beta chain is drawn from a study of molecular identifiers for immune sequencing clone quantification. This clonotype showed up many times. MiXCR, run by TCRdb on the PCR reads, gives a single entry per CDR3 protein. The sample yields under 650,000 distinct CDR3 sequences, approximately 20% seen once. With V trimmed by 4 bases and J by 0 bases, 7 bases remained unmatched. CDR1 and CDR2 (germline): SGHRS, YFSETQ. The CDR3 covers 18 residues. The sequence was collected from a human donor in good health. Some libraries in this study had Jurkat cell RNA spiked in. Sequenced sample: naive CD8+ T cells from blood, with Jurkat cell RNA spiked in. Subset specified: FACS-sorted CD8+CD4-CCR7+CD45RA+ naive T cells. The genes are TRBV5-1 and TRBJ2-4; 13 bases fit TRBD2. CDR3 loop: CASSKTSGGPLAKNIQYF. CDR3 DNA: TGCGCCAGCAGCAAGACTAGCGGGGGGCCTTTAGCCAAAAACATTCAGTACTTC.